This TCR beta chain was sequenced in a study of T cell repertoires in cytomegalovirus infection. The overall study: The authors relied on CMV epitopes, both recently identified HLA-C-restricted and well-studied HLA-B-restricted. An indication of both CMV infection and matching HLA type came from public TCR beta signatures.

TCRdb analysed the reads with MiXCR anew, one entry per CDR3 protein. The table includes about a million distinct CDR3 sequences, roughly 30% detected once. V was shortened by 0 bases and J by 4 bases, with 13 bases between the two germline ends. CDR1 is LGHNA and CDR2 is YNFKEQ in the germline V gene. This CDR3 has 16 residues. This clonotype was seen a handful of times. No antigen is known for it. Broader study findings: There were HLA-C-restricted CMV-specific TCR beta clonotypes dominating the ex vivo response.

This chain uses TRBV4-2 with TRBJ1-5; possible D gene TRBD1, 5 bases. The sequence derives from a human donor in good health (CMV status not recorded). Some clones in this sample may be carry-over from other donors' samples. This sample comprised cultured CD8+ T cells from PBMCs, obtained from culture after CMV antigen stimulation. The DNA for the CDR3 is TGTGCCAGCAGCCAAGATACGGGGGAGGTAAATCAGCCCCAGCATTTT. Translation gives CASSQDTGEVNQPQHF.